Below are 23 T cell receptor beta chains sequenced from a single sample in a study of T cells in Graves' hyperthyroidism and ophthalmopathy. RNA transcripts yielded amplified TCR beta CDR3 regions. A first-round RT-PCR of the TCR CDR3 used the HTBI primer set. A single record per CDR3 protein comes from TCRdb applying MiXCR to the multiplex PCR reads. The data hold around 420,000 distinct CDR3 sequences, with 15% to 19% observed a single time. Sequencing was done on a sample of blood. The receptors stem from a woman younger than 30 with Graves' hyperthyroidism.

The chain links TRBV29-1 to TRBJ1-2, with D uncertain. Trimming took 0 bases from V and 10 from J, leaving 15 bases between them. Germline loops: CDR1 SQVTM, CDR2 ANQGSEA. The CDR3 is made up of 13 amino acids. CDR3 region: CSVEEVLGRVYTF. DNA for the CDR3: TGCAGCGTTGAAGAGGTTCTCGGGAGGGTCTACACCTTC.

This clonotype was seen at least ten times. The CDR3 DNA reads TGTGCCAGCAGTGAAGCTTGGGGGGCGAGGGAGCAGTACTTC. Translated, it gives CASSEAWGAREQYF. The gene calls are TRBV6-1 and TRBJ2-7; D might be TRBD1 or TRBD2, each matching 6 bases. The CDR3 loop spans 14 amino acids. Germline V CDR1 and CDR2: MNHNS, SASEGT. Trimming left V 0 bases short and J 7 bases short, with 13 bases between.

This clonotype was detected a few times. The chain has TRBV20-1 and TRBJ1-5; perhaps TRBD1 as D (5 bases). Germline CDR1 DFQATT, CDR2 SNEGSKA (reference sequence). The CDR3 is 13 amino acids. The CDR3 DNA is TGCAGCGCAGAGGGGAGGAGGAATCAGCCCCAGCATTTT. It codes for CSAEGRRNQPQHF.

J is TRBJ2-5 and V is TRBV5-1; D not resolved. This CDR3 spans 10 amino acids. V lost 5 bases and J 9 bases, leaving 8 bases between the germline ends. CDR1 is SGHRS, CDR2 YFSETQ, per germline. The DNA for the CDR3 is TGCGCCAGCAGTGTGGTGCCCCAGTACTTC. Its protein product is CASSVVPQYF.

Written as DNA, the CDR3 is TGCAGTGCCTCGGGACTAGCGACAAGCTCCTACGAGCAGTACTTC. As protein: CSASGLATSSYEQYF. V usage is TRBV20-1 and J usage is TRBJ2-7; 10 positions agree with TRBD2. The CDR3 is made up of 15 amino acids. Germline V gene sequence: CDR1 DFQATT, CDR2 SNEGSKA (reference sequence). The trim removed 6 bases at V and 0 bases at J, leaving 8 bases unmatched.

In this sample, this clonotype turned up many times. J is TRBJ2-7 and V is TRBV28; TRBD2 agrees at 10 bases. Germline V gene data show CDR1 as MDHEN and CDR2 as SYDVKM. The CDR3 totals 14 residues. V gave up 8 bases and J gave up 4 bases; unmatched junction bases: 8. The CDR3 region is CASWGASGSYEQYF. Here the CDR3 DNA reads TGTGCCAGCTGGGGGGCTAGCGGGAGTTACGAGCAGTACTTC. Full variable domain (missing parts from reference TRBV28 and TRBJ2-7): DVKVTQSSRYLVKRTGEKVFLECVQDMDHENMFWYRQDPGLGLRLIYFSYDVKMKEKGDIPEGYSVSREKKERFSLILESASTNQTSMYLCASWGASGSYEQYFGPGTRLTVT.

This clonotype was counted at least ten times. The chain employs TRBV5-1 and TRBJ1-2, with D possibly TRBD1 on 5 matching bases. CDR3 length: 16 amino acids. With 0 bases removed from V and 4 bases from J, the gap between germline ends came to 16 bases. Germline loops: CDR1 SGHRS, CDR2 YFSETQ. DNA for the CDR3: TGCGCCAGCAGCTTGGACCCTGGACAAGGCGGCTATGGCTACACCTTC. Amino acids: CASSLDPGQGGYGYTF.

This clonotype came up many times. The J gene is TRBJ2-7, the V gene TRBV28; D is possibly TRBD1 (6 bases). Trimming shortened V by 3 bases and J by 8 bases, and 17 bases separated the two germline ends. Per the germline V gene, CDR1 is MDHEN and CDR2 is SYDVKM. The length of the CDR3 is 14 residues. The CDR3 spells CASSLGPQGQKQYF. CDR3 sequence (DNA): TGTGCCAGCAGTTTGGGCCCACAGGGTCAGAAGCAGTACTTC.

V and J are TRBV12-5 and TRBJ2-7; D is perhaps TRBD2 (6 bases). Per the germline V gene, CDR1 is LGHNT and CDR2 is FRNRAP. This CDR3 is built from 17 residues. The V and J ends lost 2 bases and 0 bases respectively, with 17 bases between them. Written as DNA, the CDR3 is TGTGCTAGTGGTTTGCCACCTCAGCGGGCCAACTCCTACGAGCAGTACTTC. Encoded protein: CASGLPPQRANSYEQYF.

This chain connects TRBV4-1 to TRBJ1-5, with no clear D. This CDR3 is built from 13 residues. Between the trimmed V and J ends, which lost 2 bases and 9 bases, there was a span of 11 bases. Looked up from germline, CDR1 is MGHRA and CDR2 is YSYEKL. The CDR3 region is CASSQTDFPPQHF. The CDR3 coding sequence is TGCGCCAGCAGCCAAACAGATTTTCCGCCCCAGCATTTT.

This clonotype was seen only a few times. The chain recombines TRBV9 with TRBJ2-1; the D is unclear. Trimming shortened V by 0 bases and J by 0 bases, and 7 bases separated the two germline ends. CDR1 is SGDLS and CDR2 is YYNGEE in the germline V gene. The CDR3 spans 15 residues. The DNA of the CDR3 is TGTGCCAGCAGCGTAGTTCCTGTCTCCTACAATGAGCAGTTCTTC. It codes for CASSVVPVSYNEQFF. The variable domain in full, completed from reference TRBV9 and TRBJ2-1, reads DSGVTQTPKHLITATGQRVTLRCSPRSGDLSVYWYQQSLDQGLQFLIQYYNGEERAKGNILERFSAQQFPDLHSELNLSSLELGDSALYFCASSVVPVSYNEQFFGPGTRLTVL.

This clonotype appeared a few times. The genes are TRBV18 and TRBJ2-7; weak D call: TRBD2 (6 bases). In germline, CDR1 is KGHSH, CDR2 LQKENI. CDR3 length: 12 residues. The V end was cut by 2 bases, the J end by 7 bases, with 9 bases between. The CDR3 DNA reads TGTGCCAGCTCACCATCCGGGACTGAGCAGTACTTC. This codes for CASSPSGTEQYF. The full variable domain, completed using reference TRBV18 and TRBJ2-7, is NAGVMQNPRHLVRRRGQEARLRCSPMKGHSHVYWYRQLPEEGLKFMVYLQKENIIDESGMPKERFSAEFPKEGPSILRIQQVVRGDSAAYFCASSPSGTEQYFGPGTRLTVT.

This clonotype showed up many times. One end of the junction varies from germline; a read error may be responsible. The CDR3, as DNA: TGCAGTGCTAGATCCACCTACCAGGAGACCCAGTACTTC. This translates into CSARSTYQETQYF. This chain links TRBV20-1 with TRBJ2-5; D is unclear. CDR3 length: 13 amino acids. The germline V gene has CDR1 DFQATT and CDR2 SNEGSKA (reference sequence).

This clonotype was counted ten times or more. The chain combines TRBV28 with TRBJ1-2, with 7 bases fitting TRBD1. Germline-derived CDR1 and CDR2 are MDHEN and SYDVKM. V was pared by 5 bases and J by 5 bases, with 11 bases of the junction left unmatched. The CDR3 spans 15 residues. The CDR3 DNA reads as TGTGCCAGCAGTCCTCCCGGACAGGTACCGTATGGCTACACCTTC. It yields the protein CASSPPGQVPYGYTF.

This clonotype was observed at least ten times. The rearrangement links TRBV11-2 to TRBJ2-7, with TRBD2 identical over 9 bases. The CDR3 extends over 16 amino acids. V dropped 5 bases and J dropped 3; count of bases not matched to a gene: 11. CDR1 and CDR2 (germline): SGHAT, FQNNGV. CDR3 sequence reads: CASSPLRREGVYEQYF. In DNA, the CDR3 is TGTGCCAGCAGCCCCCTCCGGCGGGAGGGCGTCTACGAGCAGTACTTC. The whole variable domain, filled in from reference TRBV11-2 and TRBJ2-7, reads EAGVAQSPRYKIIEKRQSVAFWCNPISGHATLYWYQQILGQGPKLLIQFQNNGVVDDSQLPKDRFSAERLKGVDSTLKIQPAKLEDSAVYLCASSPLRREGVYEQYFGPGTRLTVT.

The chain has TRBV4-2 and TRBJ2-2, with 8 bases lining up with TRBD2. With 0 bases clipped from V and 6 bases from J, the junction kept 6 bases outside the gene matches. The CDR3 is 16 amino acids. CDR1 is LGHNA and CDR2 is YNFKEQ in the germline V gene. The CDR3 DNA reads TGTGCCAGCAGCCAAGATTCCGGGAGGGTGTCCGGGGAGCTGTTTTTT. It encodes CASSQDSGRVSGELFF.

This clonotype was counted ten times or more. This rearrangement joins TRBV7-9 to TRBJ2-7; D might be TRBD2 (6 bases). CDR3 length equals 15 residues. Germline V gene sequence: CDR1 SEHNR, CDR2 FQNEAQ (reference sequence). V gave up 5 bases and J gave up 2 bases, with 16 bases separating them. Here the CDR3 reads CASSGTDLAPYEQYF. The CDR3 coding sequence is TGTGCCAGCAGCGGAACTGATCTAGCGCCCTACGAGCAGTACTTC.

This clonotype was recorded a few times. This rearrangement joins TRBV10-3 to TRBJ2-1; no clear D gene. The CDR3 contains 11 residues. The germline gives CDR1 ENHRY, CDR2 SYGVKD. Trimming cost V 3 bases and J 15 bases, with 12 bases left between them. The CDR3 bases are TGTGCCATCAGTGACGGCCCGCTTCCGTTCTTC. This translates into CAISDGPLPFF.

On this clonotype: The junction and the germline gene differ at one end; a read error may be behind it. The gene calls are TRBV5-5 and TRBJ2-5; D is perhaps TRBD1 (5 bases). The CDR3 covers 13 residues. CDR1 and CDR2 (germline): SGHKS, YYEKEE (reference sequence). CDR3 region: CACSPDSQETQYF. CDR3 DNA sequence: TGTGCCTGCAGCCCCGACAGCCAAGAGACCCAGTACTTC. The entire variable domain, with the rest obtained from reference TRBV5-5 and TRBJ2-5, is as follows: DAGVTQSPTHLIKTRGQQVTLRCSPISGHKSVSWYQQVLGQGPQFIFQYYEKEERGRGNFPDRFSARQFPNYSSELNVNALLLGDSALYLCACSPDSQETQYFGPGTRLLVL.

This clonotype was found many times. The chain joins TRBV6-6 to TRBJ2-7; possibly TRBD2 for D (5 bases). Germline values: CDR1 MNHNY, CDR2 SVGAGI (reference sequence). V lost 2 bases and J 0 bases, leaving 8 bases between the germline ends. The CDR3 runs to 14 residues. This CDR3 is CASSYEGTSYEQYF. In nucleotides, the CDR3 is TGTGCCAGCAGTTACGAGGGTACCTCCTACGAGCAGTACTTC.

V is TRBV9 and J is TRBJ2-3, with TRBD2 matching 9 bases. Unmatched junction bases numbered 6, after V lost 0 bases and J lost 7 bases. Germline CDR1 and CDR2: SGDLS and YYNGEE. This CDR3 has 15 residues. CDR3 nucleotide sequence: TGTGCCAGCAGCGTAGGCGGGAGGGGGTTAAATACGCAGTATTTT. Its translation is CASSVGGRGLNTQYF.

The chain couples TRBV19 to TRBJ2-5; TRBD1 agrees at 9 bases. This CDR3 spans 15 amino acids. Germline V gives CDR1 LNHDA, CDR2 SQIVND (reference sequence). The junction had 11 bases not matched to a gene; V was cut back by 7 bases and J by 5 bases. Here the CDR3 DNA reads TGTGCCAGTACTGCGACAGGGGGTGCCCTCGAGACCCAGTACTTC. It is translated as CASTATGGALETQYF.

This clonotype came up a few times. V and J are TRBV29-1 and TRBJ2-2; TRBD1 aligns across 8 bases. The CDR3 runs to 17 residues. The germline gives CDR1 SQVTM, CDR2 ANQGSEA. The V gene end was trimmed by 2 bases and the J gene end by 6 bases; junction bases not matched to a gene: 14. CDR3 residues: CSVEQARTGYSPGELFF. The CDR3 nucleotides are TGCAGCGTTGAACAGGCGAGGACAGGGTATTCACCCGGGGAGCTGTTTTTT.